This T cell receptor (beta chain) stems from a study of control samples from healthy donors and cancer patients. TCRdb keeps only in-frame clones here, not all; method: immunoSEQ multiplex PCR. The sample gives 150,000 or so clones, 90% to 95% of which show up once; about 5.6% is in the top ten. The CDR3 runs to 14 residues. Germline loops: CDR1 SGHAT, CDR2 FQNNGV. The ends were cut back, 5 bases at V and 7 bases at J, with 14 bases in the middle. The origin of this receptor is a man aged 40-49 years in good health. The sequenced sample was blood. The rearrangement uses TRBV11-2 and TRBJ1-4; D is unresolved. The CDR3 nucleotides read TGTGCCAGCAGCCGGGCCTACCGGGGTGAAAAACTGTTTTTT. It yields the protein CASSRAYRGEKLFF.